The 31 T cell receptor beta chains given below trace back to one sample, sequenced in a study of blood T cell repertoires in COVID-19 (TCRdb year 2020). To prepare the library, the immunoSEQ multiplex PCR assay was applied. This immuneACCESS table, as held by TCRdb, lists in-frame sequences with V and J called but not all clones. Of the missing ones, under half trace to an unresolved V gene in checked studies; the others have no known cause. The table for this sample lists roughly 29,000 clones; approximately 80% of them were counted only once. The ten largest account for roughly 23% of the sample. Material: peripheral blood. These receptors all stem from a man in his 70s with active COVID-19.

The rearrangement uses TRBV30 and TRBJ1-1, with D possibly matching TRBD1 (6 bases). Germline CDR1 reads GTSNPN; CDR2 reads SVGIG (reference sequence). The germline V and J ends were trimmed by 8 bases and 1 base, with 23 bases remaining between them. The CDR3 has 16 amino acids. CDR3 residues: CAVRMMGGHRNTEAFF. Here the CDR3 DNA reads TGTGCCGTTAGGATGATGGGGGGGCATAGGAACACTGAAGCTTTCTTT.

CDR3 nucleotides: TGCGCCAGCAGCCGACAGGGGGCGAATAACTATGGCTACACCTTC. This gives the protein CASSRQGANNYGYTF. The chain joins TRBV5-1 to TRBJ1-2, with 10 bases lining up with TRBD1. J lost 1 base, V lost 4 bases, and 4 bases had no gene match. The CDR3 has 15 amino acids. Germline V gene lookup returns CDR1 SGHRS and CDR2 YFSETQ.

The chain is built from TRBV29-1 and TRBJ2-1; TRBD1 might be the D (5 bases). Between the trimmed V and J ends, which lost 5 bases and 3 bases, there was a span of 11 bases. CDR3 length: 13 residues. Looked up from germline, CDR1 is SQVTM and CDR2 is ANQGSEA. The DNA of the CDR3 is TGCAGCGTTTTACCGGACAACTACAATGAGCAGTTCTTC. Translating gives CSVLPDNYNEQFF.

This chain uses TRBV27 with TRBJ1-6; TRBD1 aligns across 10 bases. After removal of 4 bases from V and 8 bases from J, the junction contained 23 bases not matched to a gene. Germline V gene data show CDR1 as MNHEY and CDR2 as SMNVEV (reference sequence). This CDR3 has 21 residues. This CDR3 is CASSSRPGTGATGLGYSPLHF. Written as DNA, the CDR3 is TGTGCCAGCAGTTCGCGTCCCGGGACAGGGGCCACGGGGTTGGGGTATTCACCCCTCCACTTT.

This chain links TRBV3-1 (or the pseudogene TRBV3-2) with TRBJ1-2; the match to TRBD1 covers 11 bases. Germline CDR1 is LGHDT and CDR2 is YNNKEL (reference sequence). V shed 4 bases and J 2 bases; nucleotides not matched to a gene: 3. The CDR3 has 15 amino acids. The CDR3 coding sequence is TGTGCCAGCAGCCCCCGGACAGGGGGCAACTATGGCTACACCTTC. Amino acids: CASSPRTGGNYGYTF.

The chain uses TRBV5-1 and TRBJ1-2, with TRBD1 matching over 8 bases. The CDR3 loop spans 15 amino acids. Germline trimming cut 4 bases from V and 0 bases from J; bases unmatched to any gene: 5. Germline V gene data show CDR1 as SGHRS and CDR2 as YFSETQ. This chain's CDR3 is CASSTTGGANYGYTF. CDR3 DNA: TGCGCCAGCAGCACCACAGGGGGGGCTAACTATGGCTACACCTTC.

The chain uses TRBV9 and TRBJ2-3; a possible D gene is TRBD1 (5 bases). Trimming took 0 bases from V and 3 from J, leaving 14 bases between them. Germline lookup yields CDR1 SGDLS and CDR2 YYNGEE. CDR3 length equals 16 residues. CDR3 bases: TGTGCCAGCAGCGTAGGCCAAGGGGTGATTACAGATACGCAGTATTTT. Its translation: CASSVGQGVITDTQYF. Together with reference TRBV9 and TRBJ2-3, the CDR3 gives the full variable domain: DSGVTQTPKHLITATGQRVTLRCSPRSGDLSVYWYQQSLDQGLQFLIQYYNGEERAKGNILERFSAQQFPDLHSELNLSSLELGDSALYFCASSVGQGVITDTQYFGPGTRLTVL.

V and J are TRBV11-2 and TRBJ2-3; D remains unclear. Germline assignment: CDR1 SGHAT and CDR2 FQNNGV. The CDR3 totals 14 residues. V gave up 0 bases and J gave up 7 bases, with 11 bases separating them. CDR3 nucleotide sequence: TGTGCCAGCAGCTTAGATGATCTCAGGTATACGCAGTATTTT. It codes for CASSLDDLRYTQYF.

The gene calls are TRBV30 and TRBJ1-2, with a possible D match to TRBD1 (5 bases). The germline V gene has CDR1 GTSNPN and CDR2 SVGIG (reference sequence). V gave up 4 bases and J gave up 7 bases, with 13 bases separating them. This CDR3 comprises 12 residues. The CDR3 is CAWILGDGGYTF. DNA for the CDR3: TGTGCCTGGATTCTAGGGGATGGTGGCTACACCTTC.

The chain couples TRBV28 to TRBJ2-7; 7 bases agree with TRBD1. Germline V gene sequence: CDR1 MDHEN, CDR2 SYDVKM. With 6 bases clipped from V and 5 bases from J, the junction kept 7 bases outside the gene matches. The CDR3 consists of 13 residues. The DNA of the CDR3 is TGTGCCAGCAGCTTGACAGGGATCAACGAGCAGTACTTC. This encodes CASSLTGINEQYF.

This chain uses TRBV18 with TRBJ1-4; 8 bases align to TRBD1. V dropped 3 bases and J dropped 8; count of bases not matched to a gene: 5. The CDR3 totals 14 residues. In germline, CDR1 is KGHSH, CDR2 LQKENI. In DNA, the CDR3 is TGTGCCAGCTCACCCCCGGGACAGGAGGAAAAACTGTTTTTT. This encodes CASSPPGQEEKLFF.

This clone showed up just a few times. This chain joins TRBV9 and TRBJ2-5, with TRBD2 as a possible D gene (6 bases). V was cut by 4 bases and J by 5 bases, with 18 bases left in between. This CDR3 contains 15 residues. Germline CDR1 and CDR2: SGDLS and YYNGEE. The CDR3 loop is CASSPLAGSWETQYF. The CDR3 DNA reads as TGTGCCAGCAGCCCGTTGGCGGGGAGCTGGGAGACCCAGTACTTC.

The chain links TRBV3-1 (or the pseudogene TRBV3-2) to TRBJ2-5; TRBD1 matches 7 bases. With 1 base clipped from V and 3 bases from J, the junction kept 11 bases outside the gene matches. The CDR3 spans 17 residues. Germline V gene sequence: CDR1 LGHDT, CDR2 YNNKEL (reference sequence). The CDR3 DNA reads TGTGCCAGCAGCCAAGGAAACCGGGACAGACTAAAAGAGACCCAGTACTTC. This encodes CASSQGNRDRLKETQYF.

The chain combines TRBV5-1 with TRBJ2-5; possible D gene TRBD1, 5 bases. The germline V gene has CDR1 SGHRS and CDR2 YFSETQ. Trimming shortened V by 4 bases and J by 2 bases, and 9 bases separated the two germline ends. There are 13 residues in the CDR3. CDR3 nucleotides: TGCGCCAGCAGCCAACCAGGGCAAGAGACCCAGTACTTC. Translation: CASSQPGQETQYF.

This clone appeared once. The V call is TRBV5-4, the J call TRBJ1-3, with TRBD1 identical over 12 bases. The CDR3 has 16 amino acids. V lost 3 bases to trimming and J lost 2 bases; unmatched junction nucleotides: 3. The germline gives CDR1 SGHNT, CDR2 YYREEE (reference sequence). The CDR3 nucleotides are TGTGCCAGCAGCTCGGGACAGGGGGCCACTGGAAACACCATATATTTT. This translates into CASSSGQGATGNTIYF.

V is TRBV30 and J is TRBJ2-7, with D tentatively TRBD1 (5 bases). The germline gives CDR1 GTSNPN, CDR2 SVGIG (reference sequence). V lost 4 bases and J lost 6, with 19 bases in between. The CDR3 loop spans 14 amino acids. The CDR3 is CAWNVQGPSGEQYF. Written as DNA, the CDR3 is TGTGCCTGGAACGTTCAGGGCCCTAGTGGCGAGCAGTACTTC. The whole variable domain, remainder taken from reference TRBV30 and TRBJ2-7, is SQTIHQWPATLVQPVGSPLSLECTVEGTSNPNLYWYRQAAGRGLQLLFYSVGIGQISSEVPQNLSASRPQDRQFILSSKKLLLSDSGFYLCAWNVQGPSGEQYFGPGTRLTVT.

This clone was detected once. V and J are TRBV29-1 and TRBJ2-1; weak D call: TRBD1 (6 bases). This CDR3 contains 14 residues. Germline V gene lookup returns CDR1 SQVTM and CDR2 ANQGSEA. V lost 4 bases and J 2 bases, leaving 12 bases between the germline ends. Here the CDR3 reads CSVVGRGTYNEQFF. Written as DNA, the CDR3 is TGCAGCGTTGTAGGCAGGGGAACCTACAATGAGCAGTTCTTC.

This chain connects TRBV27 to TRBJ1-4; maybe TRBD1 (5 bases). The germline V and J ends were trimmed by 2 bases and 7 bases, with 17 bases remaining between them. The germline gives CDR1 MNHEY, CDR2 SMNVEV (reference sequence). The CDR3 sequence is 16 residues long. In nucleotides, the CDR3 is TGTGCCAGCAGTTTAGGAGGGGCGACCATGTTTGAAAAACTGTTTTTT. Protein sequence: CASSLGGATMFEKLFF.

The V call is TRBV11-2, the J call TRBJ1-1; perhaps TRBD1 as D (6 bases). This CDR3 region has 13 residues. CDR1 is SGHAT, CDR2 FQNNGV, per germline. The V and J ends lost 4 bases and 3 bases respectively, with 9 bases between them. Written as DNA, the CDR3 is TGTGCCAGCAGCTCGAACAGGGACACTGAAGCTTTCTTT. Its protein is CASSSNRDTEAFF.

The rearrangement joins TRBV5-1 to TRBJ2-3; D is ambiguous. Trimming removed 1 base at V and 1 base at J, with 13 bases between. Germline V gives CDR1 SGHRS, CDR2 YFSETQ. This CDR3 contains 16 residues. CDR3 coding DNA: TGCGCCAGCAGCTTGACGGTTACTGTACGCACAGATACGCAGTATTTT. Translation: CASSLTVTVRTDTQYF.

J is TRBJ1-1 and V is TRBV27; D may be TRBD1 (5 bases). CDR1 MNHEY and CDR2 SMNVEV come from the germline V gene (reference sequence). This CDR3 spans 15 amino acids. Trimming removed 2 bases from V and 4 bases from J, with 14 bases in between. CDR3: CASSLQGLMGTEAFF. The CDR3 coding sequence is TGTGCCAGCAGTTTACAGGGTTTGATGGGCACTGAAGCTTTCTTT.

This chain connects TRBV27 to TRBJ1-4; no firm D call. Germline CDR1 MNHEY, CDR2 SMNVEV (reference sequence). The V end was cut by 4 bases, the J end by 5 bases, with 11 bases between. The CDR3 is 14 residues long. For the CDR3, the DNA is TGTGCCAGCAGTTCCTCAGTCGGGAATGAAAAACTGTTTTTT. It encodes CASSSSVGNEKLFF.

In its sample, this clone was seen a few times. The chain employs TRBV28 and TRBJ1-6; D remains unclear. V was pared by 7 bases and J by 9 bases, with 10 bases between. This CDR3 is 12 amino acids long. Per the germline V gene, CDR1 is MDHEN and CDR2 is SYDVKM. CDR3 protein: CASNTMLSPLHF. The CDR3 nucleotides are TGTGCCAGCAACACGATGCTTTCACCCCTCCACTTT.

The rearrangement joins TRBV5-1 to TRBJ2-1, with TRBD2 matching 8 bases. This CDR3 comprises 17 residues. CDR1 and CDR2 (germline): SGHRS, YFSETQ. The trim removed 1 base at V and 8 bases at J, leaving 14 bases unmatched. The CDR3 nucleotides read TGCGCCAGCAGCTTGTCTGTGGAGGCGGGAGGAATCGATGAGCAGTTCTTC. It translates to CASSLSVEAGGIDEQFF. Using reference TRBV5-1 and TRBJ2-1 for the parts outside the CDR3, the full variable domain is KAGVTQTPRYLIKTRGQQVTLSCSPISGHRSVSWYQQTPGQGLQFLFEYFSETQRNKGNFPGRFSGRQFSNSRSEMNVSTLELGDSALYLCASSLSVEAGGIDEQFFGPGTRLTVL.

This clone was counted a few times. The rearrangement links TRBV6-5 to TRBJ2-1; possibly TRBD2 for D (5 bases). The CDR3 contains 15 residues. CDR1 MNHEY and CDR2 SVGAGI come from the germline V gene. Trimming shortened V by 4 bases and J by 4 bases, and 14 bases separated the two germline ends. The CDR3 nucleotides are TGTGCCAGCAGTTCGGCACTAGATAGATACAATGAGCAGTTCTTC. Residues: CASSSALDRYNEQFF.

The chain has TRBV7-3 and TRBJ2-1, with D hard to call. The CDR3 extends over 13 amino acids. CDR1 and CDR2 from the germline V gene are SGHTA and FQGTGA. V lost 5 bases and J lost 5, with 10 bases in between. CDR3 sequence: CASSQAQNNEQFF. DNA for the CDR3: TGTGCCAGCAGCCAAGCACAGAACAATGAGCAGTTCTTC.

V gene TRBV15 combines with J gene TRBJ2-3, with D unresolved. The CDR3 totals 15 residues. Germline V gives CDR1 LNHNV, CDR2 YYDKDF (reference sequence). V was clipped by 1 base and J by 2 bases, with 10 bases between them. CDR3 amino acids: CATSRGDLYTDTQYF. For the CDR3, the DNA is TGTGCCACCAGCAGAGGAGACTTATACACAGATACGCAGTATTTT.

This clone showed up just once. V usage is TRBV2 and J usage is TRBJ2-7; D perhaps matches TRBD1 (6 bases). Looked up from germline, CDR1 is SNHLY and CDR2 is FYNNEI. The V gene lost 6 bases and the J gene lost 5 bases, with 17 bases spanning the gap. The CDR3 loop spans 14 amino acids. The CDR3 loop is CASRARTVFDEQYF. In DNA form, the CDR3 reads TGTGCCAGCAGGGCCCGGACAGTCTTCGACGAGCAGTACTTC.

This chain connects TRBV5-4 to TRBJ2-5; the D gene is possibly TRBD1 (6 bases). CDR1 and CDR2 (germline): SGHNT, YYREEE (reference sequence). This CDR3 is built from 14 residues. Deletions cut 1 base from V and 6 bases from J, with 13 bases between. In nucleotides, the CDR3 is TGTGCCAGCAGCTTGAGTCAGGGGTGGCAGACCCAGTACTTC. Translating it yields CASSLSQGWQTQYF.

The V call is TRBV7-9, the J call TRBJ1-2; D is unclear. Trimming pared 1 base from V and 4 bases from J, leaving 10 bases between. CDR3 length: 14 amino acids. Germline CDR1 is SEHNR and CDR2 is FQNEAQ (reference sequence). The CDR3 region has the DNA TGTGCCAGCAGCTTAGAGCGGGCATCCTATGGCTACACCTTC. This codes for CASSLERASYGYTF.

This clone was detected once. The J gene is TRBJ2-1, the V gene TRBV19; D not resolved. Trimming took off 2 bases at V and 6 bases at J, with 11 bases between the two ends. CDR1 is LNHDA, CDR2 SQIVND, per germline (reference sequence). The CDR3 is made up of 14 amino acids. The CDR3 DNA reads TGTGCCAGTAGTATAAACGAAGTGAGCAATGAGCAGTTCTTC. Protein sequence: CASSINEVSNEQFF.